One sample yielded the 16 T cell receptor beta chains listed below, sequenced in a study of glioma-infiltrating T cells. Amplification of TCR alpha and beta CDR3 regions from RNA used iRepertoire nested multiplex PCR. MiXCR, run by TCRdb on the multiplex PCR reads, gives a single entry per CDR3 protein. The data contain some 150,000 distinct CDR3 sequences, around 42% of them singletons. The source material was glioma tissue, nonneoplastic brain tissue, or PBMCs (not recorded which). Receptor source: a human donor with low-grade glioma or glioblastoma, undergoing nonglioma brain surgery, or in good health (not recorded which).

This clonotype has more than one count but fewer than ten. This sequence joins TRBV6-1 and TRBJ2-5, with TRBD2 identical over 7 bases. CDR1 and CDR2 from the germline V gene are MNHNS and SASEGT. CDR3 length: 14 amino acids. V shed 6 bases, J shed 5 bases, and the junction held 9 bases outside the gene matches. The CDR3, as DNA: TGTGCCAGCAGACTAGCGCAACAAGATGAGACCCAGTACTTC. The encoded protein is CASRLAQQDETQYF.

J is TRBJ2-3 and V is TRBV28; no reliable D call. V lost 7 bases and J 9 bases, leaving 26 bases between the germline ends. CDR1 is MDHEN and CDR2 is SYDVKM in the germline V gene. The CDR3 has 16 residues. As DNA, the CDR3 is TGTGCCAGCATTTTGCACTTGTCAACGGAAAGAGAGACGCAGTATTTT. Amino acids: CASILHLSTERETQYF.

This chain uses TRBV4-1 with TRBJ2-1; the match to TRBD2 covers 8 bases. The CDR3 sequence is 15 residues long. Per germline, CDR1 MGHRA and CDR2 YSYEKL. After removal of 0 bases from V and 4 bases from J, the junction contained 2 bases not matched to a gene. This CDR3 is CASSQDPSGYNEQFF. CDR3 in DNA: TGCGCCAGCAGCCAAGACCCTAGCGGGTACAATGAGCAGTTCTTC.

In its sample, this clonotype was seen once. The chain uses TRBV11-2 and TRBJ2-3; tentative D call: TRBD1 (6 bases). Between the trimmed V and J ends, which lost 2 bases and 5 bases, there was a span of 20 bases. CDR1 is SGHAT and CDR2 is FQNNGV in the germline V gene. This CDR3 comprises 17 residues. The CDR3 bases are TGTGCCAGCAGCTTATTGCCAGGGGCGATGTCTGGAGATACGCAGTATTTT. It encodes CASSLLPGAMSGDTQYF.

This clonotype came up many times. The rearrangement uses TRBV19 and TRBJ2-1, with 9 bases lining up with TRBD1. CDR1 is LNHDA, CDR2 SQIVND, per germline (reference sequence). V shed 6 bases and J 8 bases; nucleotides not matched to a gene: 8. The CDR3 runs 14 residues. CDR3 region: CASSPDRGGDEQFF. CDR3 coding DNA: TGTGCCAGTAGCCCGGACAGGGGAGGCGATGAGCAGTTCTTC. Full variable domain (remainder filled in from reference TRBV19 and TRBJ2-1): DGGITQSPKYLFRKEGQNVTLSCEQNLNHDAMYWYRQDPGQGLRLIYYSQIVNDFQKGDIAEGYSVSREKKESFPLTVTSAQKNPTAFYLCASSPDRGGDEQFFGPGTRLTVL.

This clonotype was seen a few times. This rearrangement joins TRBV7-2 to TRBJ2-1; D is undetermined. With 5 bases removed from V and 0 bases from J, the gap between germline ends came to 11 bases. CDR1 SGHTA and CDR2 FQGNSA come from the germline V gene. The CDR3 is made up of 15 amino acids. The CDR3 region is CASSQSVGSYNEQFF. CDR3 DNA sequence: TGTGCCAGCAGCCAAAGTGTAGGCTCCTACAATGAGCAGTTCTTC.

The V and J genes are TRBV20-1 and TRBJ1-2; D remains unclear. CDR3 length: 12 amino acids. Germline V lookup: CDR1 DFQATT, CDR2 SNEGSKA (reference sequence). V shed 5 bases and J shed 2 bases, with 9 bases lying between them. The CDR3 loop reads CSAGRENYGYTF. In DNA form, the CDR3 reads TGCAGTGCTGGACGGGAGAACTATGGCTACACCTTC.

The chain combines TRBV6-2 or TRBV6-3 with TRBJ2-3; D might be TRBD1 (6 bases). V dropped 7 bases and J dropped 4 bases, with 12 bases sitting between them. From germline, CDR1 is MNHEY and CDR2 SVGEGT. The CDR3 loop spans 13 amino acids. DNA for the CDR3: TGTGCCAGCAACAGGGCTGGCGCAGATACGCAGTATTTT. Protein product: CASNRAGADTQYF.

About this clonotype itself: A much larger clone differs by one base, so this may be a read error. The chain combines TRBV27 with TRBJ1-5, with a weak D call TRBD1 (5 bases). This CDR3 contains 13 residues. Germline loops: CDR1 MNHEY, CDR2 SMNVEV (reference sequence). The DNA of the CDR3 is TGTGCCAGCAGTAAGCAGGGAGCTCAGCCCCGGCATTTT. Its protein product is CASSKQGAQPRHF.

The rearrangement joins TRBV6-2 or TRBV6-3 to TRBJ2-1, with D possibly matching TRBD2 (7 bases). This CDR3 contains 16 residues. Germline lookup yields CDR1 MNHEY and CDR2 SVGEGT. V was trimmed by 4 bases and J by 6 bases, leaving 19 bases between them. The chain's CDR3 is CASSSQGGGRVNEQFF. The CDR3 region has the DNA TGTGCCAGCAGTTCCCAAGGGGGGGGCCGGGTCAATGAGCAGTTCTTC.

The CDR3 sequence: CASVPGFGETQYF. The DNA of the CDR3 is TGTGCCAGCGTTCCAGGTTTCGGGGAGACCCAGTACTTC. The J gene is TRBJ2-5, the V gene TRBV6-2 or TRBV6-3, with D hard to call. V lost 8 bases, J lost 5 bases, and 15 bases lay in between. The length of the CDR3 is 13 residues. CDR1 is MNHEY and CDR2 is SVGEGT in the germline V gene.

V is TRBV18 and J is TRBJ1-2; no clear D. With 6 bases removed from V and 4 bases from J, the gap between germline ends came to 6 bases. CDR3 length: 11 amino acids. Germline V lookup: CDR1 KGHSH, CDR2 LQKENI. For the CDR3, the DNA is TGTGCCAGCTCCACAACCTATGGCTACACCTTC. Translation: CASSTTYGYTF. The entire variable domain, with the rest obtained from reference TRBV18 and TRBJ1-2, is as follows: NAGVMQNPRHLVRRRGQEARLRCSPMKGHSHVYWYRQLPEEGLKFMVYLQKENIIDESGMPKERFSAEFPKEGPSILRIQQVVRGDSAAYFCASSTTYGYTFGSGTRLTVV.

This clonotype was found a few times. The CDR3 DNA is TGCAGTGCTAGAGACGCGACAGGGAACTATGGCTACACCTTC. It translates to CSARDATGNYGYTF. The chain recombines TRBV20-1 with TRBJ1-2; 7 bases fit TRBD1. V trimming: 0 bases; J trimming: 2 bases; junction bases outside the gene matches: 3. Per the germline V gene, CDR1 is DFQATT and CDR2 is SNEGSKA (reference sequence). This CDR3 spans 14 amino acids.

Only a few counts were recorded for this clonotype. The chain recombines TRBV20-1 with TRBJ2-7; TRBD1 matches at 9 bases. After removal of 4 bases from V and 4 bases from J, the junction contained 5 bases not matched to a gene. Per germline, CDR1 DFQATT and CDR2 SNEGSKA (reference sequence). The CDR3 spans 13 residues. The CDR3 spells CSATGTGWYEQYF. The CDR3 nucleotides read TGCAGTGCTACCGGGACAGGGTGGTACGAGCAGTACTTC.

The chain's CDR3 is CASSGTSGGWQFF. Here the CDR3 DNA reads TGTGCCAGCAGTGGTACTAGCGGGGGGTGGCAGTTCTTC. V gene TRBV6-2 or TRBV6-3 combines with J gene TRBJ2-7, with 12 bases that match TRBD2. With the DNA end fitting TRBJ2-1 better, the J assignment may be wrong. CDR3 length: 13 residues. Germline V gene lookup returns CDR1 MNHEY and CDR2 SVGEGT.

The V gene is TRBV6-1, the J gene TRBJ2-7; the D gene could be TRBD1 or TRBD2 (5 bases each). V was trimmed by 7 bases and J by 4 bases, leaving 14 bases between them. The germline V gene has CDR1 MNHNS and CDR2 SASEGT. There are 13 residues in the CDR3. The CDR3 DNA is TGTGCCAGCACCCCTAGCTGGGGGTACGAGCAGTACTTC. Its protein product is CASTPSWGYEQYF.